This is a list of T cell receptor beta chains from one sample in a study of blood T cell repertoires in COVID-19. Only in-frame clones appear in the TCRdb table, and some are missing; sequencing was by immunoSEQ multiplex PCR. This sample has around 70,000 clones, with roughly three quarters found just once. The sample comprised peripheral blood. The receptor source for this set is a woman in her forties or fifties with acute or convalescent COVID-19. Both conserved end residues are trimmed from each CDR3.

j_gene | v_gene | len | CDR3aa
TRBJ2-5 | TRBV9 | 15 | ASSVGASGSLGETQY
TRBJ2-7 | TRBV30 | 14 | AWSSAPGQSSYEQY
TRBJ2-7 | TRBV18 | 12 | ASTGDRQDGEQY
TRBJ1-2 | TRBV7-3 | 18 | ASSPPGCGTGGTVGYGYT
TRBJ1-5 | TRBV21-1 | 13 | ASSPGQGDNQPQH
TRBJ2-7 | TRBV6-1 | 12 | ASSERQSSYEQY
TRBJ1-1 | TRBV30 | 12 | AWSPLTGTTEAF
TRBJ1-3 | TRBV5-6 | 11 | ASERTSGNTIY
TRBJ2-1 | TRBV7-2 | 14 | ASSLPTGGVYNEQF
TRBJ2-2 | TRBV7-2 | 14 | ASSLSGTSLPGELF
TRBJ1-1 | TRBV19 | 13 | ASSIEGGFSTQAF
TRBJ2-3 | TRBV3-1/TRBV3-2 | 11 | ASSQRGPHTQY
TRBJ2-7 | TRBV4-3 | 13 | ASSQGRLAAYEQY
TRBJ2-2 | TRBV5-1 | 16 | ASMTGLISYMNTGELF
TRBJ2-7 | TRBV29-1 | 11 | SVVLGGRYEQY
TRBJ1-1 | TRBV27 | 12 | ASSKSRENTEAF
TRBJ2-6 | TRBV6-6 | 14 | ASMGTGVSGANVLT